The 23 T cell receptor beta chains listed next were all sequenced from one sample in a study of CXCR3-negative and CXCR3-positive naive CD8 T cells. Points from the study as a whole: For CXCR3-positive naive cells, TRB CDR3s were more hydrophobic than those of CXCR3-negative naive cells.

For these receptors, no antigen is known. With UMI labels, 5' RACE was used to prepare the TRB cDNA libraries. Using the 5' RACE reads, TCRdb records one entry per CDR3 protein without DNA. The sample holds 50,000 to 65,000 distinct CDR3 sequences. Sequences were obtained from naive CXCR3+ CD8+ T cells from blood. Subset given: CD45RO-CCR7+CD27+CD95- naive CD8+ T cells expressing CXCR3 (TNR3+). The receptors derive from a human donor in good health. Some clones in this sample may be carry-over from other donors' samples.

This chain connects TRBV4-2 to TRBJ1-1. Germline loops: CDR1 LGHNA, CDR2 YNFKEQ. The CDR3 contains 15 residues. The CDR3 protein is CASSQVSQLNTEAFF.

The genes are TRBV5-6 and TRBJ2-1; as DNA is missing, the TRBD1 call by TCRdb cannot be tested. The germline gives CDR1 SGHDT, CDR2 YYEEEE. The CDR3 is made up of 12 amino acids. CDR3 protein: CASRYSGGEQFF.

This chain joins TRBV24-1 and TRBJ2-1. CDR3 length: 13 residues. The V gene's germline CDR1 is KGHDR and CDR2 SFDVKD. The CDR3: CATSDLGWHEQFF.

V and J are TRBV30 and TRBJ1-1; TCRdb proposes TRBD1, but this gene call is untestable without DNA. The CDR3 covers 16 residues. The V gene's germline CDR1 is GTSNPN and CDR2 SVGIG (reference sequence). The CDR3 here is CAWSETRGALPGEAFF.

The V call is TRBV15, the J call TRBJ1-5; TCRdb selects TRBD1, and the lack of DNA leaves this call unchecked. CDR3 length: 14 amino acids. The germline CDR1 and CDR2 sequences are LNHNV and YYDKDF (reference sequence). CDR3 amino acids: CATSRPGNNQPQHF. The variable domain in full, completed from reference TRBV15 and TRBJ1-5, reads DAMVIQNPRYQVTQFGKPVTLSCSQTLNHNVMYWYQQKSSQAPKLLFHYYDKDFNNEADTPDNFQSRRPNTSFCFLDIRSPGLGDTAMYLCATSRPGNNQPQHFGDGTRLSIL.

This chain uses TRBV29-1 with TRBJ1-1. The CDR3 length is 13 residues. The V gene's germline CDR1 is SQVTM and CDR2 ANQGSEA. The CDR3 sequence is CSVMGLMNTEAFF.

The chain combines TRBV3-1 with TRBJ1-2. Germline values: CDR1 LGHDT, CDR2 YNNKEL (reference sequence). The CDR3 is 15 residues long. This chain's CDR3 is CASSQVNRPNYGYTF.

The gene calls are TRBV20-1 and TRBJ2-7; TCRdb's D call of TRBD1 is untestable without DNA. The CDR3 runs to 13 residues. The germline V gene encodes CDR1 DFQATT and CDR2 SNEGSKA (reference sequence). The chain's CDR3 is CSAPGQGIHEQYF.

V usage is TRBV4-3 and J usage is TRBJ2-1; checking the TCRdb D call of TRBD2 is not possible without DNA. Germline assignment: CDR1 LGHNA and CDR2 YSLEER. This CDR3 comprises 13 residues. The CDR3 sequence: CASSHGGDNEQFF.

The chain uses TRBV9 and TRBJ2-7. Germline assignment: CDR1 SGDLS and CDR2 YYNGEE. CDR3 length equals 16 residues. CDR3 region: CASSVGGLGSSYEQYF.

The chain carries TRBV28 and TRBJ2-4. Looked up from germline, CDR1 is MDHEN and CDR2 is SYDVKM. The CDR3 extends over 14 amino acids. CDR3: CASSATLAKNIQYF.

V is TRBV7-8 and J is TRBJ2-1; TCRdb's D call of TRBD1 is untestable without DNA. Germline assignment: CDR1 SGHVS and CDR2 FQNEAQ. The CDR3 is 14 amino acids. The chain's CDR3 is CASGRGSAYNEQFF.

The chain joins TRBV13 to TRBJ1-1; TCRdb's assignment of TRBD1 cannot be checked, as there is no DNA. In germline, CDR1 is PRHDT, CDR2 FYEKMQ (reference sequence). The CDR3 contains 13 residues. This CDR3 is CASSTGEDTEAFF.

CDR3 amino acids: CASSPLGPGELFF. The J gene is TRBJ2-2, the V gene TRBV7-2. The CDR3 is 13 amino acids. Per germline, CDR1 SGHTA and CDR2 FQGNSA.

The chain links TRBV10-3 to TRBJ1-1. The germline V gene encodes CDR1 ENHRY and CDR2 SYGVKD. CDR3 size: 16 residues. The CDR3: CAIRRAGLEPNTEAFF.

The rearrangement joins TRBV28 to TRBJ2-7; as DNA is missing, the TRBD1 call by TCRdb cannot be tested. Per the germline V gene, CDR1 is MDHEN and CDR2 is SYDVKM. The CDR3 runs 15 residues. The chain's CDR3 is CASSLEGQGVHEQYF.

The chain is built from TRBV7-7 and TRBJ1-2; the D call of TRBD1 rests on TCRdb alone, since no DNA is present to check it. CDR3 length equals 18 residues. Germline V lookup: CDR1 SSHAT, CDR2 FNYEAQ (reference sequence). CDR3 region: CASSLLRQGVKINYGYTF.

The V call is TRBV29-1, the J call TRBJ2-7; TCRdb's assignment of TRBD1 cannot be checked, as there is no DNA. CDR3 length equals 13 residues. Per the germline V gene, CDR1 is SQVTM and CDR2 is ANQGSEA. CDR3 in amino acids: CSGRDSNSYEQYF.

The rearrangement joins TRBV5-6 to TRBJ1-1; TCRdb names TRBD1, which stays unverified in the absence of DNA. The CDR3 has 14 residues. Per the germline V gene, CDR1 is SGHDT and CDR2 is YYEEEE. Here the CDR3 reads CATRQGAGNTEAFF.

The rearrangement joins TRBV28 to TRBJ1-1. CDR3 size: 12 residues. Germline V CDR1 and CDR2: MDHEN, SYDVKM. CDR3 sequence reads: CASREDHTEAFF.

The chain joins TRBV5-1 to TRBJ2-7. Germline CDR1 and CDR2: SGHRS and YFSETQ. The CDR3 has 14 amino acids. Here the CDR3 reads CASSLEDSPYEQYF.

This chain joins TRBV5-1 and TRBJ1-1; the TCRdb call, TRBD1, lacks DNA for checking. This CDR3 is 14 amino acids long. Germline CDR1 SGHRS, CDR2 YFSETQ. CDR3 in amino acids: CASSLRDGGTEAFF.

The chain carries TRBV3-1 and TRBJ2-2. The CDR3 totals 16 residues. Germline V gene data show CDR1 as LGHDT and CDR2 as YNNKEL (reference sequence). The CDR3 is CASSQNRIGNTGELFF.